A selection of T cell receptor beta chains follows, all from one sample in a study of cytomegalovirus exposure and HLA in healthy donors. Measured with immunoSEQ multiplex PCR; TCRdb has only the in-frame clones, and not every one. This table holds 76,000 or so clones, 94% found once. The sequenced sample consisted of PBMCs. The receptors originated from a woman aged 18-30 years in good health and CMV-seronegative. CDR3s include the opening cysteine and the closing phenylalanine or tryptophan. Fields, in order: J gene, V gene, clone size, D gene, CDR3 protein, CDR3 DNA. The D gene is left open where the match is weak. Not every row has a clone size; where given, it reads once, few, many or a size class.

>TRBJ1-3|TRBV6-5|.|.
CASSYSAGGTGNTIYF
TGTGCCAGCAGTTACTCGGCGGGGGGAACTGGAAACACCATATATTTT
>TRBJ2-3|TRBV11-1|.|TRBD1
CASSLKGAGTDTQYF
TGTGCCAGCAGCCTGAAGGGGGCGGGCACAGATACGCAGTATTTT
>TRBJ2-7|TRBV9|.|TRBD2
CASSVGLAGGSEQYF
TGTGCCAGCAGCGTAGGGCTAGCGGGAGGTTCCGAGCAGTACTTC
>TRBJ2-3|TRBV19|.|TRBD2
CASKGLAGVGGTDTQYF
TGTGCCAGTAAAGGGCTAGCGGGAGTTGGTGGCACAGATACGCAGTATTTT
>TRBJ2-1|TRBV4-1|.|.
CASSHKPSADNEQFF
TGCGCCAGCAGCCATAAGCCTAGCGCTGACAATGAGCAGTTCTTC
>TRBJ1-2|TRBV6-1|.|.
CASSDPGAEGNYGYTF
TGTGCCAGCAGTGACCCTGGGGCGGAGGGAAACTATGGCTACACCTTC
>TRBJ1-1|TRBV5-1|.|.
CASSSLGRQTGAFF
TGCGCCAGCAGCTCCCTCGGACGTCAAACAGGAGCTTTCTTT
>TRBJ1-2|TRBV25-1|once|TRBD1
CASSYTGQGGYTF
TGTGCCAGCAGTTATACGGGACAGGGTGGCTACACCTTC
>TRBJ2-7|TRBV29-1|.|.
CSVELDGRTKYEQYF
TGCAGCGTTGAACTGGATGGACGGACTAAATACGAGCAGTACTTC
>TRBJ1-1|TRBV7-9|.|.
CASSLLGGLNTEAFF
TGTGCCAGCAGCTTACTGGGGGGGCTGAACACTGAAGCTTTCTTT
>TRBJ2-1|TRBV7-9|once|.
CASSLDRASYNEQFF
TGTGCCAGCAGCTTGGACAGAGCCTCCTACAATGAGCAGTTCTTC
>TRBJ2-7|TRBV2|.|.
CASIFGQASYEQYF
TGTGCCAGCATATTCGGTCAGGCTTCCTACGAGCAGTACTTC
>TRBJ2-1|TRBV5-1|.|.
CASSLVSGPANEQFF
TGCGCCAGCAGCTTGGTCTCAGGGCCCGCGAATGAGCAGTTCTTC
>TRBJ1-5|TRBV7-2|.|.
CATSLWGGPSQPQHF
TGTGCCACTTCTCTCTGGGGGGGGCCCAGTCAGCCCCAGCATTTT
>TRBJ2-3|TRBV4-3|.|.
CASSQFLAGATIDTQYF
TGCGCCAGCAGCCAATTTTTGGCGGGGGCAACCATAGATACGCAGTATTTT
>TRBJ2-1|TRBV4-3|.|TRBD2
CASSRVAGSSYNEQFF
TGCGCCAGCAGCCGAGTAGCGGGGAGCTCCTACAATGAGCAGTTCTTC
>TRBJ2-2|TRBV28|.|.
CAIDPRDTGELFF
TGTGCCATCGACCCTCGGGACACCGGGGAGCTGTTTTTT
>TRBJ1-1|TRBV10-2|.|.
CASSGSTGFAEAFF
TGCGCCAGCAGTGGGTCCACCGGGTTTGCTGAAGCTTTCTTT
>TRBJ2-1|TRBV7-9|once|TRBD2
CASSPSLAGGKNNEQFF
TGTGCCAGCAGCCCGTCCTTAGCGGGAGGGAAAAACAATGAGCAGTTCTTC
>TRBJ1-1|TRBV6-5|once|.
CASSYKTFGGSTEAFF
TGTGCCAGCAGTTACAAGACATTCGGGGGGTCCACTGAAGCTTTCTTT
>TRBJ2-7|TRBV28|.|TRBD2
CASSYGTSYYEQYF
TGTGCCAGCAGTTATGGGACTAGCTACTACGAGCAGTACTTC
>TRBJ1-2|TRBV28|.|.
CASSLGAAGGSGYTF
TGTGCCAGCAGTTTAGGGGCGGCCGGGGGATCTGGCTACACCTTC
>TRBJ1-5|TRBV2|.|TRBD1
CASSRTGGYSNQPQHF
TGTGCCAGCAGTCGGACAGGCGGATATAGCAATCAGCCCCAGCATTTT
>TRBJ2-1|TRBV10-1|.|.
CARRQENYNEQFF
TGCGCCAGGCGACAGGAGAACTACAATGAGCAGTTCTTC
>TRBJ1-1|TRBV5-1|.|TRBD1
CASSYQTGGSEAFF
TGCGCCAGCAGCTACCAAACAGGGGGCTCTGAAGCTTTCTTT
>TRBJ2-7|TRBV11-2|.|TRBD1
CASSPGTGFSYEQYF
TGTGCCAGCAGCCCCGGGACAGGGTTTTCCTACGAGCAGTACTTC
>TRBJ1-3|TRBV7-9|.|.
CASSSTDNSGNTIYF
TGTGCCAGCAGCTCGACAGATAACTCTGGAAACACCATATATTTT
>TRBJ1-2|TRBV28|.|.
CASNLDGRGYGYTF
TGTGCCAGCAACCTAGATGGCAGAGGCTATGGCTACACCTTC
>TRBJ1-1|TRBV28|.|.
CASSTTVMNTEAFF
TGTGCCAGCAGTACGACAGTTATGAACACTGAAGCTTTCTTT
>TRBJ2-5|TRBV30|.|.
CAWRPVSSGQRPQYF
TGTGCCTGGAGGCCTGTGTCTAGCGGACAGAGACCCCAGTACTTC
>TRBJ2-2|TRBV29-1|.|.
CSVEDSNTGELFF
TGCAGCGTTGAGGACTCCAACACCGGGGAGCTGTTTTTT
>TRBJ2-3|TRBV5-8|.|.
CANPAQGTDTQYF
TGTGCCAACCCAGCCCAGGGGACAGATACGCAGTATTTT
>TRBJ2-4|TRBV10-1|.|TRBD2
CASSATPAGVQYF
TGCGCCAGCAGTGCGACTCCCGCGGGAGTTCAGTACTTC
>TRBJ2-1|TRBV5-1|once|.
CASSLGGGSEQFF
TGCGCCAGCAGCTTGGGCGGGGGCAGTGAGCAGTTCTTC
>TRBJ2-5|TRBV10-3|.|TRBD2
CAISESGLAGREYQETQYF
TGTGCCATCAGTGAGTCCGGACTAGCGGGGAGGGAGTACCAAGAGACCCAGTACTTC
>TRBJ1-2|TRBV6-6|.|.
CASSGSGQIFPYTF
TGTGCCAGCAGTGGATCCGGACAGATCTTCCCCTACACCTTC
>TRBJ1-2|TRBV30|.|.
CAWSHEAANYGYTF
TGTGCCTGGAGTCATGAGGCAGCAAACTATGGCTACACCTTC
>TRBJ1-5|TRBV6-1|.|TRBD1
CASSEADRGSQPQHF
TGTGCCAGCAGTGAGGCGGACAGGGGCTCTCAGCCCCAGCATTTT
>TRBJ2-3|TRBV29-1|once|.
CSVVSLTSTDTQYF
TGCAGCGTTGTTAGCCTAACTAGCACAGATACGCAGTATTTT
>TRBJ2-7|TRBV2|.|TRBD2
CASRGGSYEQYF
TGTGCCAGCCGGGGGGGCTCCTACGAGCAGTACTTC
>TRBJ2-2|TRBV4-2|.|.
CASSTRGADTGELFF
TGTGCCAGCAGCACCAGGGGGGCCGACACCGGGGAGCTGTTTTTT
>TRBJ2-5|TRBV7-2|.|.
CASSQHAGSLGETQYF
TGTGCCAGCAGCCAACACGCGGGCTCCCTGGGGGAGACCCAGTACTTC
>TRBJ2-3|TRBV7-8|.|.
CASSSLSTDTQYF
TGTGCCAGCAGCTCCCTAAGCACAGATACGCAGTATTTT
>TRBJ1-1|TRBV7-9|.|.
CASSTGFWAFF
TGTGCCAGCAGCACGGGTTTTTGGGCTTTCTTT
>TRBJ1-1|TRBV19|.|TRBD1
CASKTGVNTEAFF
TGTGCCAGTAAAACAGGGGTGAACACTGAAGCTTTCTTT
>TRBJ1-5|TRBV30|.|.
CAWSREGEDQPQHF
TGTGCCTGGAGTAGGGAAGGGGAGGATCAGCCCCAGCATTTT
>TRBJ1-1|TRBV6-1|.|.
CASSEARARRDTEAFF
TGTGCCAGCAGTGAAGCGAGGGCCAGGAGAGACACTGAAGCTTTCTTT
>TRBJ2-3|TRBV6-6|.|TRBD1
CASSGQVITDTQYF
TGTGCCAGCTCGGGACAGGTTATCACAGATACGCAGTATTTT
>TRBJ2-7|TRBV5-4|.|TRBD2
CASSPGTSGSKTYEQYF
TGTGCCAGCAGCCCCGGGACTAGCGGGTCGAAAACCTACGAGCAGTACTTC
>TRBJ2-1|TRBV4-1|once|TRBD1
CASSQPGGGQVRQFF
TGCGCCAGCAGCCAACCCGGAGGGGGACAGGTTCGGCAGTTCTTC
>TRBJ2-1|TRBV6-5|.|.
CASAPGDSYNEQFF
TGTGCCAGCGCACCCGGGGACTCCTACAATGAGCAGTTCTTC
>TRBJ2-2|TRBV4-3|medium-sized|.
CASSVGQATGELFF
TGCGCCAGCAGCGTGGGACAAGCCACCGGGGAGCTGTTTTTT
>TRBJ2-7|TRBV27|.|.
CASRITADSYEQYF
TGTGCCAGCAGGATAACAGCCGACTCCTACGAGCAGTACTTC
>TRBJ1-1|TRBV11-3|.|.
CASSFRGTEAFF
TGTGCCAGCAGCTTTCGGGGGACTGAAGCTTTCTTT
>TRBJ1-2|TRBV9|.|.
CASSVGGTPAPFYYGYTF
TGTGCCAGCAGCGTAGGTGGGACACCGGCGCCTTTTTACTATGGCTACACCTTC
>TRBJ2-1|TRBV11-2|.|.
CASSQQTGYNEQFF
TGTGCCAGCAGCCAACAAACAGGGTACAATGAGCAGTTCTTC
>TRBJ2-5|TRBV5-8|few|TRBD2
CASSVGATSGQETQYF
TGTGCCAGCAGCGTTGGCGCGACTAGCGGACAAGAGACCCAGTACTTC
>TRBJ2-5|TRBV11-2|.|.
CASSLEQEETQYF
TGTGCCAGCAGCTTAGAACAGGAAGAGACCCAGTACTTC
>TRBJ2-7|TRBV7-9|.|.
CASSRDSGWSYEQYF
TGTGCCAGCAGCCGAGACAGTGGCTGGTCCTACGAGCAGTACTTC